This T cell receptor (beta chain) derives from a study of blood T cell repertoires in COVID-19. Study-wide context: Both acute and convalescent COVID-19 samples were obtained from the United States, Italy and Spain. The analysed material was cDNA or gDNA that came from T cells, B-cell-depleted T cells, or PBMCs.

Per the original data handling: Nucleated cell number was recorded as an estimate derived from reference gene primer amplification. Method: immunoSEQ multiplex PCR; TCRdb's copy keeps in-frame clones and lacks some. That table gives V, J and clone size, and the DNA gave D and trimming. This table holds some 100,000 clones, around 92% found once. CDR3 length: 14 amino acids. The V gene lost 7 bases and the J gene lost 1 base, with 16 bases spanning the gap. Germline V gene data show CDR1 as SQVTM and CDR2 as ANQGSEA. The receptor was derived from a man aged 50 or older with active COVID-19. The material sequenced was peripheral blood. This chain connects TRBV29-1 to TRBJ1-2; the D is unclear. CDR3 DNA sequence: TGCAGCGCGGCGGAGGACGGGATTAACTATGGCTACACCTTC. Protein product: CSAAEDGINYGYTF.